This TCR beta chain was sequenced during a study of blood T cells in healthy people across ages. For the second PCR, which ran for about 6 to 11 cycles, a sample-barcoded 5' primer and a J-beta primer mix were used. TCRdb re-called the 5' RACE reads with MiXCR, one entry per CDR3 protein. The sample has approximately 1,000,000 distinct CDR3 sequences; 45% are singletons. Findings of the study overall: The long-lived group displayed more naive CD4+ cells, plus higher diversity, than the aged donors did.

As regards this clonotype: Its antigen is still unknown.

The CDR3 covers 12 residues. Germline values: CDR1 ENHRY, CDR2 SYGVKD. Unmatched junction bases numbered 7, after V lost 11 bases and J lost 4 bases. The genes are TRBV10-3 and TRBJ2-7; 8 nucleotides align to TRBD2. Sequencing was performed on blood. This TCR was sampled from a woman in her fifties or sixties in good health. The CDR3 reads CASAGEGYEQYF. The CDR3 region has the DNA TGTGCCTCAGCGGGAGAGGGGTACGAGCAGTACTTC.